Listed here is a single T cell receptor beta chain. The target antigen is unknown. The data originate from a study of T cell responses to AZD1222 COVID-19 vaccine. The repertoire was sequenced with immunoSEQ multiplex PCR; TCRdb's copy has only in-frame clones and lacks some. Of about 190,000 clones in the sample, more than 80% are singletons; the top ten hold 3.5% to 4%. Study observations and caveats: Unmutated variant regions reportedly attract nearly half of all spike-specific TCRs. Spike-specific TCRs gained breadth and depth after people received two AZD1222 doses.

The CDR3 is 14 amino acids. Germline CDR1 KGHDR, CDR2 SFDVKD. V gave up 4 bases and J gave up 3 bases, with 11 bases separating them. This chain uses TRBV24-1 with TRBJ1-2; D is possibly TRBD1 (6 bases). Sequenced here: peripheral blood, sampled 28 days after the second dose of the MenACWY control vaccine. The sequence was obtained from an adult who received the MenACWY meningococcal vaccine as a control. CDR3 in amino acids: CATSEGGRDYGYTF. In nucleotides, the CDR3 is TGTGCCACCAGTGAGGGGGGGCGCGACTATGGCTACACCTTC.